This record looks at one TCR beta chain sequence and its context. The antigen remains undetermined. The data originate from a study of beta chain features in type 1 diabetes. Expressed TCRB transcripts were sequenced because the isolated RNA had all been reverse transcribed beforehand. Assay used: immunoSEQ multiplex PCR; TCRdb lists only in-frame clones, some missing. The sample has roughly 380,000 clones, 20% seen once. Study-level findings and limits: Shorter templates might be favored by PCR, and equally so in patients and in controls. Across all four CD4+ subsets, people with type 1 diabetes showed modestly shorter TCRB CDR3s. The study found that naive, central memory and Treg TCRB repertoires appeared more similar in patients than in healthy donors.

This sequence originates from a woman aged 18-29 years in good health. Sequencing used naive CD4+ T cells from blood.

CDR3 nucleotides: TGTGCCAGCAGTGTTTCGGGACTAGCCACCTACGAGCAGTACTTC. It translates to CASSVSGLATYEQYF. The chain recombines TRBV2 with TRBJ2-7, with TRBD2 matching over 9 bases. Unmatched junction bases numbered 6, after V lost 4 bases and J lost 2 bases. The CDR3 extends over 15 amino acids. CDR1 and CDR2 from the germline V gene are SNHLY and FYNNEI.